This paragraph covers one T cell receptor beta chain sequence. The antigen is unknown. Patients who underwent sequencing had shown CD8+CD57+ cell expansion by flow cytometry. The sample belongs to a study of CD8+CD57+ T cells in acquired aplastic anemia. Whole-study results and caveats: Roughly 31 was the count of CD8+ CDR3 sequences that patients shared with controls.

Looked up from germline, CDR1 is LNHDA and CDR2 is SQIVND (reference sequence). V lost 3 bases, J lost 5 bases, and 11 bases lay in between. This CDR3 contains 13 residues. CDR3 and TCR beta VDJ profiling relied on a genomic DNA template. One entry per CDR3 protein results from TCRdb running MiXCR on the reads. The data hold roughly 260,000 distinct CDR3 sequences, with around half observed a single time. This receptor was taken from a human donor with aplastic anemia. The sequencing input was sorted CD4+, CD8+, or CD8+CD57+ T cells (not recorded which) from PBMCs. The rearrangement links TRBV19 to TRBJ2-7; possible D gene TRBD1, 6 bases. CDR3: CASSITGFNEQYF. The CDR3 region has the DNA TGTGCCAGTAGTATTACAGGGTTCAACGAGCAGTACTTC.